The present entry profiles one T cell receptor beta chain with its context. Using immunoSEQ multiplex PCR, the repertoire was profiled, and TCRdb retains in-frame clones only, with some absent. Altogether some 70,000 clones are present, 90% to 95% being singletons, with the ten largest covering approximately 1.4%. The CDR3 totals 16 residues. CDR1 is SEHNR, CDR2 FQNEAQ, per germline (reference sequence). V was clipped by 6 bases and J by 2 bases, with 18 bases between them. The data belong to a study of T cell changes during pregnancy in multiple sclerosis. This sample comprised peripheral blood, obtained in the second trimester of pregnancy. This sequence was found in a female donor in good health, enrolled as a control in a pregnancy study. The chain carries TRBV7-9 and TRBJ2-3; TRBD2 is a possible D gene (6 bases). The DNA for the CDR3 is TGTGCCAGCAGTCGCGGCGGGACTCTCAACACAGATACGCAGTATTTT. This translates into CASSRGGTLNTDTQYF.